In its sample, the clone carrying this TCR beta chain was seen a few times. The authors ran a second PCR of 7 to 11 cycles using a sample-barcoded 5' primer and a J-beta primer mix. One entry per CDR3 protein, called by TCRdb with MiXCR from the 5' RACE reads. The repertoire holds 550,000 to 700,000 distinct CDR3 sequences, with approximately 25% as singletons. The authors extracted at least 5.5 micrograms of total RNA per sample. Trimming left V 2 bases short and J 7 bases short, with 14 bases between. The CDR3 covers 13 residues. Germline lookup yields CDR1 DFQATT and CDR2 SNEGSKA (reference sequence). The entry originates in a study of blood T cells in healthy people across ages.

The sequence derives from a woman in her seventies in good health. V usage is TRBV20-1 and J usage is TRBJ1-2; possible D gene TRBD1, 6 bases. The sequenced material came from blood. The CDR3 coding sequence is TGCAGTGCTAGAATATCAGGGGACTTTGGCTACACCTTC. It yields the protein CSARISGDFGYTF.